The present T cell receptor (beta chain) was sequenced within a study of blood T cell repertoires in COVID-19 (dated by TCRdb to 2018 to 2021). As for the study more broadly: Samples from collaborators originated in the United States, Italy and Spain and spanned both the acute and convalescent phases of COVID-19. A de-identified subject ID, COVID-19 status, age in years and sex were almost always included in the sample metadata. The prospective study material was composed of cDNA or gDNA derived from T cells, B-cell-depleted T cells, or PBMCs. The samples were drawn from two sources: the first 160 participants of the ongoing ImmuneRACE study, and fewer than 1,500 subjects contributed by 6 global collaborators. Where available, HLA class I and class II types were taken from metadata supplied by the sample provider and were not determined by assay-based typing. The repertoires were released in a freely available public database intended as a resource for research on the immune response to SARS-CoV-2. Subjects who had been exposed to COVID-19, were actively infected with it, or had recovered from it provided the deeply sampled blood TCRbeta repertoires that made up the dataset.

CDR1 and CDR2 (MNHEY, SVGEGT) derive from the germline V gene. From the cysteine through the phenylalanine, the CDR3 covers 16 amino acids. Here the CDR3 DNA is all that survives: 48 bases in frame from base 1. Germline trimming amounts to 5 bases on V and 7 bases on J, with 9 as the count of junction bases outside the gene matches. What the study reported, not specific to this receptor: How much clinical and demographic metadata was included differed by source and by participant, and the metadata was provided uncurated.

Whole blood was collected in K2EDTA tubes by collaborating institutions according to the institutions' own protocols. For TCRbeta analysis, collaborators shipped samples as frozen whole blood, isolated PBMCs, or DNA extracted from either of those sample types. Turning to this clone: The antigen it binds to is not known. No much larger clone exists at a distance of one base, and base qualities are not known.

TCRbeta CDR3 regions were amplified from genomic DNA using the immunoSEQ Assay, a bias-controlled multiplex PCR. Processing in the source paper ran as follows. The number of nucleated cells in each sample was estimated from the amplification of reference gene primers within the assay. Sequence reads were collapsed and filtered to measure the absolute abundance of every unique TCRbeta CDR3 rearrangement. For each sample, productive Simpson clonality was calculated as the square root of Simpson's diversity index across productive rearrangements. Not all clones reach the TCRdb copy of this immuneACCESS table, which keeps in-frame sequences only. Checked studies attribute under half of the gap to unresolved V genes and leave the rest unexplained. V and J calls and clone size are as listed in that table; D and trimming were resolved from the DNA. This sample holds about 57,000 clones; 88% were observed only once. More than 4% of the sample is held by the ten biggest clonotypes.

This sequence was found in a human donor in a cohort sampled during active COVID-19. Input material: peripheral blood. The chain joins TRBV6-2 or TRBV6-3 to TRBJ1-4; TRBD1 aligns with 11 central bases. The DNA sequence reads TGTGCCAGCAGTCGCCACCGGACAGGGGGCTCTGAAAAACTGTTTTTT. Its protein reads: CASSRHRTGGSEKLFF.